This is a list of T cell receptor beta chains from one sample in a study of shared clonotypes between healthy human individuals. TCRdb's table, derived via immunoSEQ multiplex PCR, lists solely in-frame clones and lacks some. The table includes more than 2,000,000 clones, 90% to 95% detected once. The sample taken for sequencing was naive CD4+ T cells from PBMCs. These receptors originate from a man younger than 35 in good health. Some clones in this sample may be carry-over from other donors' samples. The CDR3 runs from the conserved cysteine through the conserved F or W. A D gene is named only where the DNA matches it firmly. Where a row states a size, it is once, few, many or the class of an expanded clone; other rows omit it.

clone size	D gene	J gene	V gene	CDR3 DNA	CDR3 protein
NA	TRBD2	TRBJ2-2	TRBV6-4	TGTGCCAGCAGCAAGCTAGCGGGAGGCGACACCGGGGAGCTGTTTTTT	CASSKLAGGDTGELFF
NA	TRBD2	TRBJ2-3	TRBV7-2	TGTGCCAGCACAACCGGGACTAGCTCAGATACGCAGTATTTT	CASTTGTSSDTQYF
NA	TRBD1	TRBJ2-1	TRBV6-1	TGTGCCAGCCGGGACAGGGGGGTCTACAATGAGCAGTTCTTC	CASRDRGVYNEQFF
NA	NA	TRBJ1-2	TRBV5-1	TGCGCCAGCAGCTTGGACCCCCCTCGTATCTTCAACTATGGCTACACCTTC	CASSLDPPRIFNYGYTF
NA	NA	TRBJ1-1	TRBV19	TGTGCCAGTAGAGATACGGGGCCCTTAAAGGGGGTTGAAGCTTTCTTT	CASRDTGPLKGVEAFF
once	NA	TRBJ2-3	TRBV9	TGTGCCAGCAGCTATACCAGGGGTTGGGATCGGCCAGATACGCAGTATTTT	CASSYTRGWDRPDTQYF
NA	TRBD1	TRBJ2-7	TRBV28	TGTGCCAGCAGTTTACCGGGACAGGTCTACGAGCAGTACTTC	CASSLPGQVYEQYF
NA	NA	TRBJ1-5	TRBV28	TGTGCCAGCAGTCCCCACAACAATCAGCCCCAGCATTTT	CASSPHNNQPQHF
NA	NA	TRBJ2-7	TRBV7-9	TGTGCCAGCAGCTTAGAAGCGGTGACAGTCGAGCAGTACTTC	CASSLEAVTVEQYF
NA	NA	TRBJ2-7	TRBV5-1	TGCGCCAGCAGCTCCGGGAACCCCTACGAGCAGTACTTC	CASSSGNPYEQYF
NA	NA	TRBJ2-5	TRBV28	TGTGCCAGCAGTTTTGGGGGCGCCGGTGGGGGAGAGACCCAGTACTTC	CASSFGGAGGGETQYF
NA	TRBD1	TRBJ2-2	TRBV5-6	TGTGCCAGCAGCTCATCGGACAGGGCCACCGGGGAGCTGTTTTTT	CASSSSDRATGELFF
NA	NA	TRBJ2-5	TRBV7-9	TGTGCCAGCAGCTTAAGGACAGCGGCCCGAGAGACCCAGTACTTC	CASSLRTAARETQYF
few	NA	TRBJ1-2	TRBV19	TGTGCCAGTAGTATTCGGCAGGAGCCTACCTTC	CASSIRQEPTF
NA	NA	TRBJ2-7	TRBV5-4	TGTGCCAGCAGCTTGGTGGGGCCAGGTGGTTACGAGCAGTACTTC	CASSLVGPGGYEQYF